This T cell receptor beta chain was retrieved from a study of OX40 agonist ivuxolimab in advanced cancers. The overall study: Partial response was recorded in three patients: one hepatocellular carcinoma and two cutaneous melanoma cases.

The CDR3 runs to 14 residues. V was pared by 6 bases and J by 8 bases, with 19 bases between. Looked up from germline, CDR1 is SQVTM and CDR2 is ANQGSEA. The assay was immunoSEQ multiplex PCR, and TCRdb's table has in-frame clones only and misses some. The sample records about 98,000 clones, around 94% being singletons. The source was CD4+ or CD8+ T cells sorted from blood, collected in a trial of the OX40 agonist ivuxolimab. The TCR originated in an adult with an advanced solid tumor such as melanoma, head and neck, liver or kidney cancer. This rearrangement joins TRBV29-1 to TRBJ1-4, with D possibly being TRBD1 (5 bases). The CDR3 is CSVTRGGGREKLFF. The CDR3 nucleotides read TGCAGCGTCACCCGGGGCGGGGGAAGGGAAAAACTGTTTTTT.